This entry is about one TCR beta chain. Survey-level immunoSEQ sequencing profiled the TCR beta repertoire. Libraries were prepared by immunoSEQ multiplex PCR; TCRdb keeps only in-frame clonotypes and omits some of them. The sample yields around 50,000 clones, approximately 95% seen once. CDR1 SGHDT and CDR2 YYEEEE come from the germline V gene. The ends lost 5 bases at V and 3 bases at J; junction bases unmatched: 14. The CDR3 totals 16 residues. The TCR comes from a man between 40 and 49 years old with rheumatoid arthritis. The sequencing sample was made of PBMCs. This chain connects TRBV5-6 to TRBJ2-7; 7 bases fit TRBD2. The CDR3 DNA reads as TGTGCCAGCAGTTTTCGAAGCGGGAACTTGCTCTACGAGCAGTACTTC. It encodes CASSFRSGNLLYEQYF. Full variable domain (outside the CDR3, taken from reference TRBV5-6 and TRBJ2-7): DAGVTQSPTHLIKTRGQQVTLRCSPKSGHDTVSWYQQALGQGPQFIFQYYEEEERQRGNFPDRFSGHQFPNYSSELNVNALLLGDSALYLCASSFRSGNLLYEQYFGPGTRLTVT.